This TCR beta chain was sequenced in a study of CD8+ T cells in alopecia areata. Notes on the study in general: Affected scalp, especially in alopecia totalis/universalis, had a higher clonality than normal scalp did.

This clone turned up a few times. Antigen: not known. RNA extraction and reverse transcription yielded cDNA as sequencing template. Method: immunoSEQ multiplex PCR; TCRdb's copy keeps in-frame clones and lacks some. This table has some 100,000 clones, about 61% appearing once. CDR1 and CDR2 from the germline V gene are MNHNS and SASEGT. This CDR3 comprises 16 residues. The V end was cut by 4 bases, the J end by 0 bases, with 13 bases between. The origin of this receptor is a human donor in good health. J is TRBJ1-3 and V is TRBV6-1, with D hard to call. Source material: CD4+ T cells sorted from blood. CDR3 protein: CASSGSGTGSGNTIYF. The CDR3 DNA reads TGTGCCAGCAGTGGATCAGGAACGGGCTCTGGAAACACCATATATTTT.